The entry that follows covers one TCR beta chain sequence. This table comes from immunoSEQ multiplex PCR, and its TCRdb copy is limited to in-frame clones, with some not included. The sample consists of roughly 69,000 clones, around nine tenths of them appearing once. Between the trimmed V and J ends, which lost 0 bases and 3 bases, there was a span of 9 bases. This CDR3 spans 13 amino acids. CDR1 is GTSNPN and CDR2 is SVGIG in the germline V gene (reference sequence). This specimen comes from a study of T cell changes during pregnancy in multiple sclerosis. This specimen was CD4+ T cells from peripheral blood mononuclear cells, taken in the third trimester of pregnancy. The V and J genes are TRBV30 and TRBJ2-7, with D perhaps matching TRBD2 (5 bases). The clonotype was recovered from a female donor in good health, enrolled as a control in a pregnancy study. The DNA for the CDR3 is TGTGCCTGGAGTGTACGGGGAGACTACGAGCAGTACTTC. It specifies CAWSVRGDYEQYF.